This T cell receptor (beta chain) emerged from a study of blood T cell repertoires in COVID-19. Study-wide context: COVID-19 samples from acute and convalescent phases originated in the United States, Italy and Spain. T cells, B-cell-depleted T cells, or PBMCs provided the cDNA or gDNA that served as material.

The germline V gene encodes CDR1 SGDLS and CDR2 YYNGEE. The CDR3 consists of 17 residues. J gave up 6 bases and V 0 bases, and 5 bases lay outside the gene matches. Under the authors' procedure: Amplification with reference gene primers provided the estimates of nucleated cell counts. Data came from immunoSEQ multiplex PCR; TCRdb stores just in-frame clones and leaves some out. D and trimming come from the DNA, and the V and J calls and clone size come from that table. The profile shows around 180,000 clones, roughly 75% of them singletons. The J gene is TRBJ2-2, the V gene TRBV9; TRBD2 aligns across 13 bases. The receptor comes from a man between 65 and 80 years old with active or convalescent COVID-19. The sequenced sample consisted of peripheral blood. CDR3 region: CASSVAPGLAGPGELFF. DNA for the CDR3: TGTGCCAGCAGCGTAGCCCCGGGACTAGCGGGACCCGGGGAGCTGTTTTTT.